The clone carrying this T cell receptor (beta chain) showed up just a few times. The entry originates in a study of beta chain features in type 1 diabetes. About the research overall: Cell yields, gender and age were comparable in patients and healthy donors.

Expressed TCRB transcripts were sequenced because the entire RNA isolate underwent reverse transcription. Assay: immunoSEQ multiplex PCR; the TCRdb copy retains only in-frame clones and omits some. Here the sample spans approximately 470,000 clones, 30% being singletons. The clonotype was recovered from a man aged 18-30 years in good health. The sequencing input was naive CD4+ T cells from blood.

CDR3 in DNA: TGTGCCAGCAGTTCTAGCGGGAGTTCTTCCTACGAGCAGTACTTC. Amino acids: CASSSSGSSSYEQYF. The chain couples TRBV28 to TRBJ2-7, with 10 bases aligning to TRBD2. The germline CDR1 and CDR2 sequences are MDHEN and SYDVKM. CDR3 length: 15 amino acids. Trimming cost V 4 bases and J 1 base; bases outside gene matches: 4.